The 10 T cell receptor beta chains listed next were all sequenced from one sample in a study of T cells in Graves' hyperthyroidism and ophthalmopathy. Amplification of TCR beta CDR3 regions used RNA as the template. The study used the HTBI primer set for a first-round RT-PCR of the TCR CDR3. TCRdb called the multiplex PCR reads again in MiXCR, with one record for every CDR3 protein. The data contain under 350,000 distinct CDR3 sequences, more than 15% of them singletons. The sequenced material came from blood. The receptors here all came from a woman aged 55-69 years with Graves' ophthalmopathy.

This clonotype was seen ten or more times. The chain carries TRBV9 and TRBJ1-1; D may be TRBD1 (6 bases). Germline V gene data show CDR1 as SGDLS and CDR2 as YYNGEE. Trimming stripped 2 bases from V and 0 bases from J, with 8 bases between. The CDR3 consists of 14 residues. CDR3 region: CASSVTGLNTEAFF. The CDR3 nucleotides are TGTGCCAGCAGCGTGACAGGTTTGAACACTGAAGCTTTCTTT.

As to this clonotype: Germline is not matched at one junction end, which may reflect a read error. This sequence joins TRBV3-1 and TRBJ1-1; D unresolved. Germline V gene lookup returns CDR1 LGHDT and CDR2 YNNKEL (reference sequence). The CDR3 extends over 12 amino acids. The CDR3 loop is CASGQGGSVAFF. CDR3 coding DNA: TGTGCCAGCGGCCAAGGCGGGTCAGTAGCTTTCTTT. The variable domain in full, completed from reference TRBV3-1 and TRBJ1-1, reads DTAVSQTPKYLVTQMGNDKSIKCEQNLGHDTMYWYKQDSKKFLKIMFSYNNKELIINETVPNRFSPKSPDKAHLNLHINSLELGDSAVYFCASGQGGSVAFFGQGTRLTVV.

There are many counts of this clonotype. V usage is TRBV15 and J usage is TRBJ1-6, with unresolved D. V was shortened by 4 bases and J by 0 bases, with 10 bases between the two germline ends. Germline V lookup: CDR1 LNHNV, CDR2 YYDKDF (reference sequence). CDR3 size: 16 residues. DNA for the CDR3: TGTGCCACCAGCACCGGAGGGAACTCCTATAATTCACCCCTCCACTTT. Translated, it gives CATSTGGNSYNSPLHF.

To note about this clonotype: This may be a read error: a much more frequent sequence differs by one nucleotide. This rearrangement joins TRBV28 to TRBJ1-2; 7 bases are a match to TRBD1. J lost 6 bases, V lost 5 bases, and 6 bases had no gene match. The CDR3 has 13 residues. CDR1 is MDHEN and CDR2 is SYDVKM in the germline V gene. DNA of the CDR3: TGTGCCAGCAGTCCCGGACAGGCTCATGGCTACACCTTC. It translates to CASSPGQAHGYTF.

This chain links TRBV6-2 or TRBV6-3 with TRBJ2-7, with D possibly being TRBD1 (6 bases). The CDR3 extends over 14 amino acids. Per germline, CDR1 MNHEY and CDR2 SVGEGT. Trimming stripped 2 bases from V and 3 bases from J, with 11 bases between. The DNA of the CDR3 is TGTGCCAGCAGTTACGGCCGGACAGTCTACGAGCAGTACTTC. Translating gives CASSYGRTVYEQYF.

At least ten counts were recorded for this clonotype. The chain uses TRBV12-3 or TRBV12-4 and TRBJ1-5; D is uncertain. V dropped 6 bases and J dropped 0 bases, with 6 bases sitting between them. This CDR3 has 13 amino acids. The chain's CDR3 is CASRTNSNQPQHF. The DNA of the CDR3 is TGTGCCAGCAGAACAAATAGCAATCAGCCCCAGCATTTT.

The rearrangement joins TRBV14 to TRBJ2-1, with D possibly TRBD2 on 6 matching bases. Per the germline V gene, CDR1 is SGHDN and CDR2 is FVKESK. This CDR3 contains 13 residues. With 0 bases removed from V and 12 bases from J, the gap between germline ends came to 12 bases. The CDR3 sequence: CASSQDRRRGQFF. For the CDR3, the DNA is TGTGCCAGCAGCCAAGATCGGCGGCGGGGGCAGTTCTTC.

This clonotype occurred many times. The CDR3 DNA reads TGTGCCAGCAGGGTGGGACTAGCGGGGGGGAATGAGCAGTTCTTC. Protein product: CASRVGLAGGNEQFF. The rearrangement uses TRBV6-1 and TRBJ2-1; TRBD2 matches 16 bases. Per the germline V gene, CDR1 is MNHNS and CDR2 is SASEGT. The V and J ends lost 6 bases and 7 bases, in that order; junction bases with no gene match: 3. The CDR3 sequence is 15 residues long.

This clonotype was detected a few times. This CDR3 is CASSILAGGDNEQYF. In nucleotides, the CDR3 is TGTGCCAGCAGCATCCTAGCGGGAGGGGACAACGAGCAGTACTTC. This chain connects TRBV5-4 to TRBJ2-7, with 12 nucleotides matching TRBD2. CDR1 SGHNT and CDR2 YYREEE come from the germline V gene (reference sequence). Trimming removed 4 bases from V and 5 bases from J; junction bases left unmatched: 7. The CDR3 spans 15 residues.

This clonotype has at least ten counts. This sequence joins TRBV11-2 and TRBJ2-5; D uncertain. Trimming took off 0 bases at V and 1 base at J, with 6 bases between the two ends. This CDR3 has 14 amino acids. Germline CDR1 and CDR2: SGHAT and FQNNGV. DNA of the CDR3: TGTGCCAGCAGCTTAGAGTTTGGCCAAGAGACCCAGTACTTC. Translating gives CASSLEFGQETQYF. Filled out from reference TRBV11-2 and TRBJ2-5, the complete variable domain reads EAGVAQSPRYKIIEKRQSVAFWCNPISGHATLYWYQQILGQGPKLLIQFQNNGVVDDSQLPKDRFSAERLKGVDSTLKIQPAKLEDSAVYLCASSLEFGQETQYFGPGTRLLVL.